Each of the 2 T cell receptor beta chains below was sequenced from the same sample in a study of T cell changes during pregnancy in multiple sclerosis. Method: immunoSEQ multiplex PCR; TCRdb's copy keeps in-frame clones and lacks some. Of tens of thousands of clones in the sample, around 94% were seen once. The sample here was peripheral blood, taken in the second trimester of pregnancy. The origin of the receptors is a female donor in good health, enrolled as a control in a pregnancy study.

J is TRBJ1-1 and V is TRBV2; TRBD1 is a possible D gene (6 bases). The germline gives CDR1 SNHLY, CDR2 FYNNEI. The CDR3 spans 15 residues. The V end was cut by 1 base, the J end by 4 bases, with 13 bases between. The CDR3 DNA follows: TGTGCCAGCAGTGAAGACCAGGGGTCGGGCACTGAAGCTTTCTTT. As protein: CASSEDQGSGTEAFF.

Only a few counts were recorded for this clone. The V and J genes are TRBV15 and TRBJ1-2; D possibly corresponds to TRBD1 (5 bases). The CDR3 length is 14 residues. V gave up 9 bases and J gave up 4 bases, with 18 bases separating them. CDR1 is LNHNV, CDR2 YYDKDF, per germline (reference sequence). CDR3 region: CATRLGGDPYGYTF. The CDR3 region has the DNA TGTGCCACGCGCCTTGGGGGGGATCCCTATGGCTACACCTTC.